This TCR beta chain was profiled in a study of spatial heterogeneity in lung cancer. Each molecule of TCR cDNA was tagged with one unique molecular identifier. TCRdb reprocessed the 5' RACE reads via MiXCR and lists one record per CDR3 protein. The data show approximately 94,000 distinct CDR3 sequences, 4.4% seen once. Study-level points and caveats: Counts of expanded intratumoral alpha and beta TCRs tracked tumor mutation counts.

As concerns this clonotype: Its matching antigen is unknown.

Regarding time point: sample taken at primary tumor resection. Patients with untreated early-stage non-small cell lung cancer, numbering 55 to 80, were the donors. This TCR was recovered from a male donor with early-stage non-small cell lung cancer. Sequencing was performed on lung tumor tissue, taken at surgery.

The CDR3 loop is CASSSTGLGTDTQYF. The CDR3 coding sequence is TGTGCCAGCAGTTCGACAGGGTTGGGCACAGATACGCAGTATTTT. This rearrangement joins TRBV28 to TRBJ2-3; TRBD1 agrees at 7 bases. The CDR3 is 15 amino acids. In germline, CDR1 is MDHEN, CDR2 SYDVKM. The junction had 5 bases not matched to a gene; V was cut back by 4 bases and J by 1 base.